Following are 5 T cell receptor beta chains from one sample sequenced in a study of neurological immune-mediated disorders. Using its own MiXCR run on the 5' RACE reads, TCRdb lists one record per CDR3 protein. The repertoire includes around 70,000 distinct CDR3 sequences, 4% to 6% of them detected once, and around 7% sits in the top ten. Sequencing was carried out using PBMCs. These receptors all come from a man between 18 and 35 years old with multiple sclerosis.

The chain has TRBV7-2 and TRBJ2-3; D uncertain. The CDR3 length is 11 residues. Germline V CDR1 and CDR2: SGHTA, FQGNSA. Trimming pared 7 bases from V and 4 bases from J, leaving 6 bases between. In DNA form, the CDR3 reads TGTGCCAGCAAAATACCAGATACGCAGTATTTT. The encoded protein is CASKIPDTQYF.

The sample holds many counts of this clonotype. V is TRBV27 and J is TRBJ2-7; 10 bases are a match to TRBD2. The V segment lost 2 bases and the J segment 3 bases; nucleotides outside the gene matches: 7. The CDR3 length is 16 residues. From germline, CDR1 is MNHEY and CDR2 SMNVEV (reference sequence). The CDR3 region has the DNA TGTGCCAGCAGTTTAATCGGGGGACTAGCGCGCTACGAGCAGTACTTC. Its translation: CASSLIGGLARYEQYF.

This clonotype was found many times. V is TRBV7-8 and J is TRBJ2-1; 11 bases fit TRBD2. CDR3 length equals 15 residues. Germline lookup yields CDR1 SGHVS and CDR2 FQNEAQ. V was clipped by 1 base and J by 12 bases; unmatched bases: 8. The CDR3 nucleotides read TGTGCCAGCAGCTTAGTAGCGGGAGGGCCCAATAGGCAGTTCTTC. Translated, it gives CASSLVAGGPNRQFF.

This clonotype came up many times. The rearrangement uses TRBV10-3 and TRBJ2-1, with D hard to call. The V end was cut by 8 bases, the J end by 10 bases, with 15 bases between. There are 12 residues in the CDR3. CDR1 is ENHRY and CDR2 is SYGVKD in the germline V gene. The chain's CDR3 is CAIQPVSGEQFF. The CDR3 region has the DNA TGTGCCATCCAACCTGTATCTGGAGAGCAGTTCTTC.

This clonotype showed up many times. V usage is TRBV6-5 and J usage is TRBJ2-3; TRBD2 might be the D (7 bases). With 6 bases removed from V and 10 bases from J, the gap between germline ends came to 17 bases. The length of the CDR3 is 13 residues. Germline V gives CDR1 MNHEY, CDR2 SVGAGI. The CDR3 coding sequence is TGTGCCAGCAGCAGACTAGCCCAGGGGTCGCAGTATTTT. Amino acid sequence: CASSRLAQGSQYF.